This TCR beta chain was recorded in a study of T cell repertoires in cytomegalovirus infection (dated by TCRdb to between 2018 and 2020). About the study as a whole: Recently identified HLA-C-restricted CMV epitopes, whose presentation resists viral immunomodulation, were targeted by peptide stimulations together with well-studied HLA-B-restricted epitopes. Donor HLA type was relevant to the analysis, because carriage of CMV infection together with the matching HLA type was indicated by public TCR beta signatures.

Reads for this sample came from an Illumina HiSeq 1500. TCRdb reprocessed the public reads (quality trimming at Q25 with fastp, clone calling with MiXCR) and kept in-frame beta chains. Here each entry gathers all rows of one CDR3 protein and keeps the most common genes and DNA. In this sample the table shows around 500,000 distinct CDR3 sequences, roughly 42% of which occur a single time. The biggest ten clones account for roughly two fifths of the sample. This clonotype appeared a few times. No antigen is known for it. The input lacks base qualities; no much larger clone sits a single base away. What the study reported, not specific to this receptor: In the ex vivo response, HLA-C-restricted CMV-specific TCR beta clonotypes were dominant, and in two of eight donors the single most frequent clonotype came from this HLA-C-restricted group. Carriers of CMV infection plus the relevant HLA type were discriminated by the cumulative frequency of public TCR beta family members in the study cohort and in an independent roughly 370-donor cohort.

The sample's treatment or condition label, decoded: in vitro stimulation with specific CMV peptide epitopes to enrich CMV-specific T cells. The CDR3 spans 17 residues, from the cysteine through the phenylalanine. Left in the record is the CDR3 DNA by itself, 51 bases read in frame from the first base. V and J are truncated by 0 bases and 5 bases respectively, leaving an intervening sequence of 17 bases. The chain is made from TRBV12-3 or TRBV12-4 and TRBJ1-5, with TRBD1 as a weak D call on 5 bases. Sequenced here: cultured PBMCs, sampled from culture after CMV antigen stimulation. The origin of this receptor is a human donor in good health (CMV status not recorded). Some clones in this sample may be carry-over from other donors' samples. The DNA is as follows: TGTGCCAGCAGTTTAGCGCATCGTGGGGGGTTGGATCAGCCCCAGCATTTT. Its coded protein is CASSLAHRGGLDQPQHF.